This T cell receptor (beta chain) comes out of a study of early T cells in non-severe SARS-CoV-2 infection. Per germline, CDR1 SGHDT and CDR2 YYEEEE. V was clipped by 0 bases and J by 3 bases, with 13 bases between them. The CDR3 contains 15 residues. TCRdb re-analysed the 5' RACE reads in MiXCR, keeping a single row per CDR3 protein. The data hold fewer than 120,000 distinct CDR3 sequences, with around 12% observed a single time. Material: whole blood, obtained at baseline. This chain uses TRBV5-6 with TRBJ2-7; D not resolved. This receptor was taken from an adult who was a healthcare worker with PCR-confirmed SARS-CoV-2 infection or an uninfected control (not recorded which). The CDR3 loop is CASSLAAVGNYEQYF. CDR3 bases: TGTGCCAGCAGCTTGGCCGCCGTGGGAAACTACGAGCAGTACTTC. Complete variable domain (other parts from reference TRBV5-6 and TRBJ2-7): DAGVTQSPTHLIKTRGQQVTLRCSPKSGHDTVSWYQQALGQGPQFIFQYYEEEERQRGNFPDRFSGHQFPNYSSELNVNALLLGDSALYLCASSLAAVGNYEQYFGPGTRLTVT.